The 22 T cell receptor beta chains given below trace back to one sample, sequenced in a study of T cells in Graves' hyperthyroidism and ophthalmopathy. Amplification of TCR beta CDR3 regions was performed using RNA transcripts as template. The TCR CDR3 was amplified in a first-round RT-PCR using the HTBI primer set. TCRdb itself ran the multiplex PCR reads through MiXCR, one entry per CDR3 protein. The table lists about 270,000 distinct CDR3 sequences, about 20% of them singletons, with 64% in the top ten. The specimen was blood. These receptors were collected from a man aged 30-40 years with Graves' ophthalmopathy.

The chain is built from TRBV20-1 and TRBJ1-2, with D possibly matching TRBD1 (6 bases). The CDR3 sequence is 13 residues long. Germline V gene lookup returns CDR1 DFQATT and CDR2 SNEGSKA (reference sequence). V was trimmed by 2 bases and J by 4 bases, leaving 11 bases between them. Written as DNA, the CDR3 is TGCAGTGCTAGAACGGGGGGGCCCTATGGCTACACCTTC. This encodes CSARTGGPYGYTF.

The J gene is TRBJ2-3, the V gene TRBV6-1, with 13 bases lining up with TRBD2. Germline V CDR1 and CDR2: MNHNS, SASEGT. CDR3 size: 19 residues. With 5 bases clipped from V and 2 bases from J, the junction kept 13 bases outside the gene matches. The CDR3 spells CASSPGLAGVGWNTDTQYF. The CDR3, as DNA: TGTGCCAGCAGTCCCGGACTAGCGGGAGTAGGATGGAACACAGATACGCAGTATTTT.

This clonotype was found a few times. The chain links TRBV24-1 to TRBJ2-2; 9 bases align to TRBD2. CDR1 is KGHDR, CDR2 SFDVKD, per germline. The CDR3 contains 16 residues. The V segment lost 6 bases and the J segment 5 bases; nucleotides outside the gene matches: 9. The DNA for the CDR3 is TGTGCCACCAGTTTCGGCGGGAGGGCCCGAACCGGGGAGCTGTTTTTT. Its protein product is CATSFGGRARTGELFF.

V usage is TRBV7-2 and J usage is TRBJ2-1; 7 bases match TRBD1. The length of the CDR3 is 16 residues. Germline lookup yields CDR1 SGHTA and CDR2 FQGNSA. V lost 5 bases to trimming and J lost 4 bases; unmatched junction nucleotides: 11. The CDR3 DNA is TGTGCCAGCAGCCATACGGACAGGTCTCGGTACAATGAGCAGTTCTTC. Translating gives CASSHTDRSRYNEQFF.

This clonotype showed up many times. The rearrangement uses TRBV30 and TRBJ2-5, with 8 bases fitting TRBD2. Trimming took 0 bases from V and 5 from J; bases not matched to a gene: 2. The CDR3 runs 13 residues. Germline V lookup: CDR1 GTSNPN, CDR2 SVGIG (reference sequence). Here the CDR3 reads CAWSVREGETQYF. The CDR3 region has the DNA TGTGCCTGGAGTGTACGGGAGGGTGAGACCCAGTACTTC.

At least ten counts were recorded for this clonotype. This sequence joins TRBV7-9 and TRBJ1-1; a weak D match, TRBD1 (5 bases). Germline loops: CDR1 SEHNR, CDR2 FQNEAQ (reference sequence). Trimming took off 1 base at V and 0 bases at J, with 6 bases between the two ends. The length of the CDR3 is 14 residues. The CDR3 here is CASSLGRVNTEAFF. The CDR3 DNA follows: TGTGCCAGCAGCTTAGGCAGGGTGAACACTGAAGCTTTCTTT.

The sample holds many counts of this clonotype. CDR3 sequence (DNA): TGTGCCAGCAGCTTAGGTGGGGCTAGCGGGAGTATAAATGAGCAGTTCTTC. Protein product: CASSLGGASGSINEQFF. This chain links TRBV11-2 with TRBJ2-1; 10 bases line up with TRBD2. CDR3 length: 17 residues. V lost 1 base and J lost 7; bases outside the gene matches: 10. From germline, CDR1 is SGHAT and CDR2 FQNNGV.

This clonotype showed up just a few times. The V call is TRBV5-1, the J call TRBJ1-2, with D unresolved. V dropped 4 bases and J dropped 5 bases, with 9 bases sitting between them. Germline V gene lookup returns CDR1 SGHRS and CDR2 YFSETQ. This CDR3 has 12 amino acids. This chain's CDR3 is CASSPTEYGYTF. The CDR3 coding sequence is TGCGCCAGCAGCCCAACAGAGTATGGCTACACCTTC.

A few counts support this clonotype. The chain is built from TRBV9 and TRBJ2-7; D perhaps matches TRBD1 (6 bases). Germline CDR1 SGDLS, CDR2 YYNGEE. V lost 4 bases and J 2 bases, leaving 16 bases between the germline ends. The CDR3 is 15 residues long. The CDR3 DNA reads as TGTGCCAGCAGCCCTCCCGGGACAACTACCTACGAGCAGTACTTC. It translates to CASSPPGTTTYEQYF.

The V gene is TRBV7-9, the J gene TRBJ2-1; 8 nucleotides match TRBD2. The germline gives CDR1 SEHNR, CDR2 FQNEAQ (reference sequence). The ends lost 4 bases at V and 6 bases at J; junction bases unmatched: 11. The CDR3 is made up of 16 amino acids. The CDR3 coding sequence is TGTGCCAGCAGCTACGTAGCGGGGAGGGCCGGCAATGAGCAGTTCTTC. As protein: CASSYVAGRAGNEQFF. The full variable domain, completed using reference TRBV7-9 and TRBJ2-1, is DTGVSQNPRHKITKRGQNVTFRCDPISEHNRLYWYRQTLGQGPEFLTYFQNEAQLEKSRLLSDRFSAERPKGSFSTLEIQRTEQGDSAMYLCASSYVAGRAGNEQFFGPGTRLTVL.

This clonotype was observed at least ten times. The rearrangement joins TRBV15 to TRBJ1-1; no clear D gene. Trimming took off 3 bases at V and 1 base at J, with 6 bases between the two ends. Germline V lookup: CDR1 LNHNV, CDR2 YYDKDF (reference sequence). The CDR3 length is 13 residues. The DNA for the CDR3 is TGTGCCACCAGCAGCCCATGGAACACTGAAGCTTTCTTT. Protein: CATSSPWNTEAFF.

The chain joins TRBV20-1 to TRBJ2-7; a possible D gene is TRBD2 (6 bases). The germline V gene has CDR1 DFQATT and CDR2 SNEGSKA (reference sequence). This CDR3 region has 16 residues. The V end lost 0 bases, the J end lost 2 bases, and 17 bases lay between the germline ends. The CDR3 loop is CSARDHVNGTPYEQYF. The CDR3 nucleotides read TGCAGTGCTAGAGATCATGTGAACGGGACTCCCTACGAGCAGTACTTC.

Remarks on this clonotype: Just one base apart from a much larger clone, this may be a read error. The chain uses TRBV28 and TRBJ1-1; D may be TRBD1 (6 bases). Germline V CDR1 and CDR2: MDHEN, SYDVKM. The CDR3 contains 13 residues. CDR3 sequence reads: CASRLRQDTGAFF. The CDR3, as DNA: TGTGCCAGCAGGCTTCGACAGGACACTGGAGCTTTCTTT. The variable domain in full, completed from reference TRBV28 and TRBJ1-1, reads DVKVTQSSRYLVKRTGEKVFLECVQDMDHENMFWYRQDPGLGLRLIYFSYDVKMKEKGDIPEGYSVSREKKERFSLILESASTNQTSMYLCASRLRQDTGAFFGQGTRLTVV.

This clonotype was seen a few times. The chain couples TRBV28 to TRBJ1-6, with 10 nucleotides matching TRBD1. Germline values: CDR1 MDHEN, CDR2 SYDVKM. The trim removed 5 bases at V and 7 bases at J, leaving 8 bases unmatched. The CDR3 consists of 16 residues. The CDR3 nucleotides read TGTGCCAGCAGTCCCGGGACAGGGGCCTTAAATTCACCCCTCCACTTT. Translated: CASSPGTGALNSPLHF.

This chain connects TRBV29-1 to TRBJ2-3, with 12 bases matching TRBD2. This CDR3 is 14 amino acids long. Germline V gives CDR1 SQVTM, CDR2 ANQGSEA. V gave up 6 bases and J gave up 5 bases; unmatched junction bases: 6. CDR3 residues: CSVRLAGVGDTQYF. The CDR3 DNA reads TGCAGCGTAAGACTAGCGGGAGTTGGAGATACGCAGTATTTT.

This chain uses TRBV18 with TRBJ2-3; tentative D call: TRBD2 (5 bases). The V end was cut by 2 bases, the J end by 0 bases, with 12 bases between. Germline-derived CDR1 and CDR2 are KGHSH and LQKENI. The CDR3 sequence is 16 residues long. The CDR3, as DNA: TGTGCCAGCTCACCAAACAGCGGAGCTAGCACAGATACGCAGTATTTT. It codes for CASSPNSGASTDTQYF.

The CDR3 DNA is TGTGCCTACGCACAGGGTGCCGGGTACGAGCAGTACTTC. Protein sequence: CAYAQGAGYEQYF. The rearrangement uses TRBV6-1 and TRBJ2-7; a weak D match, TRBD1 (6 bases). Looked up from germline, CDR1 is MNHNS and CDR2 is SASEGT. Trimming took off 11 bases at V and 4 bases at J, with 18 bases between the two ends. The CDR3 sequence is 13 residues long.

The chain couples TRBV6-1 to TRBJ2-5, with unresolved D. Germline V CDR1 and CDR2: MNHNS, SASEGT. Trimming stripped 8 bases from V and 5 bases from J, with 9 bases between. This CDR3 has 11 amino acids. CDR3 DNA: TGTGCCAGCTGCCATTTGGAGACCCAGTACTTC. It translates to CASCHLETQYF.

This clonotype was seen only a few times. The chain joins TRBV12-3 or TRBV12-4 to TRBJ1-4, with unresolved D. The CDR3 has 13 amino acids. V lost 0 bases, J lost 2 bases, and 1 base lay in between. CDR3 nucleotide sequence: TGTGCCAGCAGTTTAGCGACTAATGAAAAACTGTTTTTT. This translates into CASSLATNEKLFF.

This clonotype was recorded at least ten times. The chain joins TRBV28 to TRBJ2-3; 7 nucleotides agree with TRBD1. V dropped 2 bases and J dropped 7; count of bases not matched to a gene: 6. In germline, CDR1 is MDHEN, CDR2 SYDVKM. This CDR3 region has 14 residues. CDR3 loop: CASSLRGPIYTQYF. DNA for the CDR3: TGTGCCAGCAGTTTAAGGGGGCCTATATATACGCAGTATTTT.

The chain employs TRBV25-1 and TRBJ2-3, with TRBD1 identical over 8 bases. The CDR3 is 15 residues long. V was pared by 7 bases and J by 1 base, with 7 bases of the junction left unmatched. Per the germline V gene, CDR1 is MGHDK and CDR2 is SYGVNS. For the CDR3, the DNA is TGTGCCAGCATCGGTAGGGGACAGGGCACAGATACGCAGTATTTT. This translates into CASIGRGQGTDTQYF.

This clonotype has more than one count but fewer than ten. The chain employs TRBV20-1 and TRBJ2-7; 9 bases fit TRBD1. In germline, CDR1 is DFQATT, CDR2 SNEGSKA (reference sequence). The V and J ends lost 5 bases and 2 bases, in that order; junction bases with no gene match: 7. The CDR3 is 14 residues long. CDR3 sequence reads: CSAGRDRETYEQYF. The DNA for the CDR3 is TGCAGTGCTGGCCGGGACAGGGAGACCTACGAGCAGTACTTC.